This T cell receptor (beta chain) was recorded in a study of cytomegalovirus exposure and HLA in healthy donors. The PCR was carried out with 60 Vbeta primers and 13 Jbeta primers. Assay used: immunoSEQ multiplex PCR; TCRdb lists only in-frame clones, some missing. The sample consists of about 92,000 clones, roughly 70% of them appearing once. This clone occurred once. The CDR3 length is 15 residues. The J segment lost 8 bases and the V segment lost 7 bases, leaving 11 bases of the junction unmatched. Germline loops: CDR1 MNHNY, CDR2 SVGAGI (reference sequence). The sequenced material came from PBMCs. This chain joins TRBV6-6 and TRBJ1-4; TRBD1 matches 9 bases. This TCR was sampled from a woman aged 18-29 years in good health and CMV-seropositive. The CDR3: CASTNPGQGVEKLFF. CDR3 bases: TGTGCCAGCACCAACCCGGGACAGGGTGTCGAAAAACTGTTTTTT.